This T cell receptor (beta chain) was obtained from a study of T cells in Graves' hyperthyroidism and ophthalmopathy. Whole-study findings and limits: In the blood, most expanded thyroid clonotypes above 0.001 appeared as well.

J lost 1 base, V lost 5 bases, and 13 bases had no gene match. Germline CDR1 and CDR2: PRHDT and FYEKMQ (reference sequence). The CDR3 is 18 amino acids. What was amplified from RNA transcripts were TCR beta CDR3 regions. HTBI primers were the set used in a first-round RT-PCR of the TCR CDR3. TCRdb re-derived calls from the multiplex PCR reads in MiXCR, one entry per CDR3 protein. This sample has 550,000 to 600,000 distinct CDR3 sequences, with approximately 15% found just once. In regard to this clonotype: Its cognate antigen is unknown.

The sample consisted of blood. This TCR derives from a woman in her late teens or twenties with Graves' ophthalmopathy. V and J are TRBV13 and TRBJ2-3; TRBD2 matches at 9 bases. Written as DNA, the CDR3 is TGTGCCAGCAGCCATTCGGGACTAGCAGGAGGGGGCACAGATACGCAGTATTTT. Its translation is CASSHSGLAGGGTDTQYF. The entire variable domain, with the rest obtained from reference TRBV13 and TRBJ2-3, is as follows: AAGVIQSPRHLIKEKRETATLKCYPIPRHDTVYWYQQGPGQDPQFLISFYEKMQSDKGSIPDRFSAQQFSDYHSELNMSSLELGDSALYFCASSHSGLAGGGTDTQYFGPGTRLTVL.